Each of the 27 T cell receptor beta chains below was sequenced from the same sample in a study of T-cell memory formation after mild COVID-19. TCRdb processed the 5' RACE reads anew with MiXCR; each CDR3 protein has one entry. The sample lists under 300,000 distinct CDR3 sequences; roughly 10% were seen once. The specimen was PBMCs or a T cell subset sorted from them (not recorded which). Source of these receptors: a man younger than 35 who had mild COVID-19 (a few samples of this study predate the infection). Cell type and time point are not known.

The chain is built from TRBV5-1 and TRBJ1-1; 9 nucleotides match TRBD1. V lost 3 bases to trimming and J lost 11 bases; unmatched junction nucleotides: 17. The germline gives CDR1 SGHRS, CDR2 YFSETQ. The CDR3 spans 16 residues. The CDR3 DNA follows: TGCGCCAGCAGCTCCGGTGGGACAGGGCCCCAGGAGTGGGCTTTCTTT. It codes for CASSSGGTGPQEWAFF.

Concerning this clonotype: Possible read error: a much larger clone is one base away. The CDR3 DNA follows: TGTGCCAGCGCAGCCGGGACAGGGGACACCGGGGAGCTGATTTTT. Protein product: CASAAGTGDTGELIF. The chain has TRBV25-1 and TRBJ2-2, with TRBD1 matching 10 bases. The length of the CDR3 is 15 residues. In germline, CDR1 is MGHDK, CDR2 SYGVNS.

This clonotype was recorded a few times. V usage is TRBV7-2 and J usage is TRBJ2-1; a possible D gene is TRBD2 (6 bases). V lost 6 bases, J lost 3 bases, and 15 bases lay in between. The CDR3 extends over 15 amino acids. Germline V gives CDR1 SGHTA, CDR2 FQGNSA. The CDR3 bases are TGTGCCAGCAGGAACGCGGGACGGAGCTACAATGAGCAGTTCTTC. Translation: CASRNAGRSYNEQFF.

In this sample, this clonotype turned up a few times. The V and J genes are TRBV7-2 and TRBJ2-3; 7 positions agree with TRBD1. V dropped 1 base and J dropped 5; count of bases not matched to a gene: 3. The CDR3 sequence is 14 residues long. Germline V CDR1 and CDR2: SGHTA, FQGNSA. Written as DNA, the CDR3 is TGTGCCAGCAGCTTAGAGGGGGCTAGAGATACGCAGTATTTT. It codes for CASSLEGARDTQYF.

The table lists this clonotype with many counts. DNA for the CDR3: TGTGCCAGCAGCTCCCGACCGGGACAGGGTAACACTGAAGCTTTCTTT. Translating gives CASSSRPGQGNTEAFF. V gene TRBV7-6 combines with J gene TRBJ1-1; 9 nucleotides line up with TRBD1. V was clipped by 4 bases and J by 2 bases; unmatched bases: 8. The CDR3 spans 16 residues. In germline, CDR1 is SGHVS, CDR2 FNYEAQ.

This clonotype was detected only a few times. J is TRBJ2-1 and V is TRBV6-6; tentative D call: TRBD2 (5 bases). This CDR3 is built from 16 residues. Trimming shortened V by 1 base and J by 0 bases, and 10 bases separated the two germline ends. The germline V gene encodes CDR1 MNHNY and CDR2 SVGAGI (reference sequence). CDR3 amino acids: CASSYLEASSYNEQFF. CDR3 nucleotides: TGTGCCAGCAGTTACTTGGAGGCCAGCTCCTACAATGAGCAGTTCTTC.

The sample holds a few counts of this clonotype. The genes are TRBV20-1 and TRBJ2-5; D unclear. V gave up 2 bases and J gave up 0 bases, with 7 bases separating them. Germline V lookup: CDR1 DFQATT, CDR2 SNEGSKA (reference sequence). This CDR3 region has 13 residues. The CDR3 region is CSARMFNQETQYF. Here the CDR3 DNA reads TGCAGTGCTAGAATGTTCAACCAAGAGACCCAGTACTTC.

This clonotype was detected only a few times. The chain recombines TRBV7-2 with TRBJ2-4, with D unclear. Germline CDR1 and CDR2: SGHTA and FQGNSA. Between the trimmed V and J ends, which lost 1 base and 5 bases, there was a span of 6 bases. CDR3 length equals 13 residues. CDR3 DNA: TGTGCCAGCAGCTTAGGGCCGGAAAACATTCAGTACTTC. It translates to CASSLGPENIQYF.

The rearrangement uses TRBV20-1 and TRBJ2-7; D assignment may be TRBD1 or TRBD2 (5 bases each). Germline-derived CDR1 and CDR2 are DFQATT and SNEGSKA (reference sequence). Trimming left V 3 bases short and J 2 bases short, with 14 bases between. The CDR3 is 14 amino acids. DNA for the CDR3: TGCAGTGCTAGTGAGGGGCTGAAAACCTACGAGCAGTACTTC. It encodes CSASEGLKTYEQYF.

This clonotype was counted a few times. This chain connects TRBV7-2 to TRBJ2-7; D gene unclear. V was trimmed by 2 bases and J by 4 bases, leaving 9 bases between them. This CDR3 has 13 residues. The germline CDR1 and CDR2 sequences are SGHTA and FQGNSA. CDR3 amino acids: CASSLMPLYEQYF. The DNA for the CDR3 is TGTGCCAGCAGCTTAATGCCACTATACGAGCAGTACTTC.

V gene TRBV6-2 or TRBV6-3 combines with J gene TRBJ2-5, with 8 nucleotides matching TRBD2. The CDR3 runs to 15 residues. V lost 6 bases to trimming and J lost 3 bases; unmatched junction nucleotides: 9. The V gene's germline CDR1 is MNHEY and CDR2 SVGEGT. The CDR3 protein is CASRNLGAGEETQYF. In nucleotides, the CDR3 is TGTGCCAGCAGAAACCTTGGAGCGGGGGAAGAGACCCAGTACTTC.

This clonotype was seen a few times. The rearrangement uses TRBV7-9 and TRBJ2-2; D is ambiguous. CDR1 SEHNR and CDR2 FQNEAQ come from the germline V gene (reference sequence). The CDR3 is 12 residues long. The germline V and J ends were trimmed by 6 bases and 6 bases, with 8 bases remaining between them. Here the CDR3 DNA reads TGTGCCAGCAGGATTTTCCCCGGGGAGCTGTTTTTT. This codes for CASRIFPGELFF.

This clonotype has only a few counts. The chain has TRBV24-1 and TRBJ2-2, with D perhaps being TRBD1 or TRBD2 (6 bases each). Germline CDR1 is KGHDR and CDR2 is SFDVKD. This CDR3 contains 13 residues. V gave up 7 bases and J gave up 5 bases, with 10 bases separating them. The CDR3 DNA sequence: TGTGCCACCAGGAGGGGGGAGACCGGGGAGCTGTTTTTT. It specifies CATRRGETGELFF.

This clonotype was found many times. V gene TRBV4-3 combines with J gene TRBJ1-5; the D is unclear. Trimming removed 3 bases at V and 4 bases at J, with 10 bases between. Germline CDR1 LGHNA, CDR2 YSLEER. CDR3 length: 14 amino acids. The CDR3 loop is CASSHGLGNQPQHF. CDR3 DNA: TGCGCCAGCAGCCACGGACTAGGGAATCAGCCCCAGCATTTT.

CDR3 sequence: CASSSYRGSDTQYF. The DNA of the CDR3 is TGTGCCAGCAGCTCCTACAGGGGGTCGGATACGCAGTATTTT. The chain carries TRBV7-8 and TRBJ2-3; TRBD1 matches at 8 bases. Trimming cost V 4 bases and J 6 bases; bases outside gene matches: 6. Per germline, CDR1 SGHVS and CDR2 FQNEAQ. The CDR3 is 14 residues long.

This clonotype occurred many times. V usage is TRBV7-9 and J usage is TRBJ2-3, with D unresolved. CDR1 is SEHNR and CDR2 is FQNEAQ in the germline V gene (reference sequence). V was clipped by 3 bases and J by 2 bases, with 9 bases between them. The CDR3 totals 14 residues. CDR3 protein: CASSFKGFTDTQYF. CDR3 nucleotides: TGTGCCAGCAGCTTTAAAGGGTTCACAGATACGCAGTATTTT.

A few counts support this clonotype. The chain couples TRBV7-8 to TRBJ2-5; the D gene could be TRBD1 or TRBD2 (5 bases each). In germline, CDR1 is SGHVS, CDR2 FQNEAQ. Trimming pared 4 bases from V and 7 bases from J, leaving 13 bases between. This CDR3 is built from 13 residues. The CDR3 DNA follows: TGTGCCAGCAGCTGGGACGGCCGGGGGACCCAGTACTTC. This encodes CASSWDGRGTQYF. Based on the CDR3 plus reference TRBV7-8 and TRBJ2-5, the full variable domain is GAGVSQSPRYKVAKRGQDVALRCDPISGHVSLFWYQQALGQGPEFLTYFQNEAQLDKSGLPSDRFFAERPEGSVSTLKIQRTQQEDSAVYLCASSWDGRGTQYFGPGTRLLVL.

This sequence joins TRBV7-2 and TRBJ2-3; tentatively, D is TRBD1 or TRBD2 (6 bases each). Germline V gives CDR1 SGHTA, CDR2 FQGNSA. The CDR3 is 16 residues long. The V end lost 1 base, the J end lost 7 bases, and 18 bases lay between the germline ends. CDR3: CASSLEGGPRVYTQYF. In nucleotides, the CDR3 is TGTGCCAGCAGCTTAGAGGGGGGACCCCGAGTATATACGCAGTATTTT.

The V call is TRBV4-1, the J call TRBJ1-5; D not certain. Looked up from germline, CDR1 is MGHRA and CDR2 is YSYEKL. The CDR3 spans 14 residues. V lost 1 base, J lost 7 bases, and 11 bases lay in between. CDR3 in DNA: TGCGCCAGCAGCCAAGTCGGGGTAGGACAGCCCCAGCATTTT. It yields the protein CASSQVGVGQPQHF.

In its sample, this clonotype was seen many times. This chain joins TRBV12-3 or TRBV12-4 and TRBJ2-7; D may be TRBD1 (6 bases). Trimming cost V 5 bases and J 7 bases, with 12 bases left between them. The CDR3 consists of 12 residues. The CDR3 bases are TGTGCCAGCAGTGCCCCGGGGACAGAGCAGTACTTC. It specifies CASSAPGTEQYF.

This clonotype was found a few times. The V call is TRBV12-3 or TRBV12-4, the J call TRBJ1-1, with D tentatively TRBD1 (5 bases). V lost 7 bases and J lost 1, with 13 bases in between. The CDR3 contains 14 residues. Here the CDR3 DNA reads TGTGCCAGCACCCCGGGACCGAAGAACACTGAAGCTTTCTTT. Its protein is CASTPGPKNTEAFF.

There are a few counts of this clonotype. V and J are TRBV6-1 and TRBJ2-1; 10 bases fit TRBD2. Trimming took 6 bases from V and 6 from J; bases not matched to a gene: 2. This CDR3 has 13 residues. CDR1 is MNHNS, CDR2 SASEGT, per germline. The CDR3 reads CASSGTSANEQFF. DNA of the CDR3: TGTGCCAGCAGCGGGACTAGCGCCAATGAGCAGTTCTTC.

This clonotype was counted between two and nine times. The chain links TRBV7-2 to TRBJ2-3; D is undetermined. Per germline, CDR1 SGHTA and CDR2 FQGNSA. Trimming left V 4 bases short and J 4 bases short, with 9 bases between. The CDR3 spans 13 residues. CDR3 in DNA: TGTGCCAGCAGCTCTGTGGATGCAGATACGCAGTATTTT. It specifies CASSSVDADTQYF.

CDR3 in amino acids: CASSLGTGGLDEQYF. DNA for the CDR3: TGTGCCAGCAGTTTGGGGACAGGGGGCCTGGACGAGCAGTACTTC. The chain employs TRBV12-3 or TRBV12-4 and TRBJ2-7; 12 bases line up with TRBD1. CDR3 length: 15 amino acids. V was clipped by 3 bases and J by 5 bases; unmatched bases: 5.

The sample holds a few counts of this clonotype. The rearrangement joins TRBV6-2 or TRBV6-3 to TRBJ1-1, with a possible D match to TRBD1 (5 bases). CDR1 and CDR2 (germline): MNHEY, SVGEGT. The CDR3 is 11 amino acids. V shed 10 bases and J shed 4 bases, with 10 bases lying between them. The CDR3 loop is CATGGGTEAFF. For the CDR3, the DNA is TGTGCCACCGGGGGGGGCACTGAAGCTTTCTTT.

This clonotype was counted at least ten times. The rearrangement uses TRBV7-8 and TRBJ1-5; weak D call: TRBD1 (6 bases). V shed 1 base and J shed 1 base, with 11 bases lying between them. The CDR3 runs to 16 residues. CDR1 SGHVS and CDR2 FQNEAQ come from the germline V gene. For the CDR3, the DNA is TGTGCCAGCAGCTTAGATTGGGGGGCAAGCAATCAGCCCCAGCATTTT. Protein product: CASSLDWGASNQPQHF.

The sample holds a few counts of this clonotype. V is TRBV5-4 and J is TRBJ1-5, with 11 bases aligning to TRBD1. This CDR3 is built from 15 residues. Looked up from germline, CDR1 is SGHNT and CDR2 is YYREEE (reference sequence). V lost 4 bases and J lost 7; bases outside the gene matches: 7. The CDR3 DNA is TGTGCCAGCAGCCAGGACAGGGGGCGTGGACAGCCCCAGCATTTT. Translating it yields CASSQDRGRGQPQHF.